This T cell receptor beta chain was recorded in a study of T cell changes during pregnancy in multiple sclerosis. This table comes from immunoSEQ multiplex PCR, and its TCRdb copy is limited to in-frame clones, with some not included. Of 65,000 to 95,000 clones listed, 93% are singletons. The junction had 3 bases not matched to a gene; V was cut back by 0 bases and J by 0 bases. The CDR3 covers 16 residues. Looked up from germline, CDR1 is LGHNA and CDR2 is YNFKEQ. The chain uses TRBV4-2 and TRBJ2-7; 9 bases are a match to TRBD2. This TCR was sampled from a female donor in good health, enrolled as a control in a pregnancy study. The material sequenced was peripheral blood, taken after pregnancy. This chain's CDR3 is CASSQDSAGGSYEQYF. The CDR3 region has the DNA TGTGCCAGCAGCCAAGATTCAGCGGGGGGCTCCTACGAGCAGTACTTC.